These T cell receptor beta chains were read from a single sample in a study of blood T cell repertoires in COVID-19. The method was immunoSEQ multiplex PCR; TCRdb's version includes in-frame clones alone and lacks a portion of them. The table lists fewer than 300,000 clones, around nine tenths of them singletons. The sample comprised PBMCs or T cells enriched from blood (not recorded which). These receptors came from a woman between 25 and 40 years old who had recovered from COVID-19. The CDR3 runs from the conserved cysteine through the conserved F or W. A D gene is named only where the DNA matches it firmly. Only some rows state a clone size, as once, few, many or a class for expanded clones.

TRBV6-5	TRBJ1-6	.	.	TGTGCCAGCAGTCAGGCCCGAAATTCACCCCTCCACTTT	CASSQARNSPLHF
TRBV13	TRBJ2-1	.	.	TGTGCCAGCAGCCTGATGGTAGGCAGGGGTTCCTACAATGAGCAGTTCTTC	CASSLMVGRGSYNEQFF
TRBV4-1	TRBJ2-5	TRBD1	.	TGCGCCAGCAGCCCCATCCCTCAAGTTTTAGCGTCAGGGGGAGAGACCCAGTACTTC	CASSPIPQVLASGGETQYF
TRBV30	TRBJ2-7	.	few	TGTGCCTGGAATCAGGGGTCCAGATCCTACGAGCAGTACTTC	CAWNQGSRSYEQYF
TRBV30	TRBJ1-2	TRBD1	.	TGTGCCTGGAGTTTGGACAGGGACGCCTATGGCTACACCTTC	CAWSLDRDAYGYTF
TRBV6-1	TRBJ2-7	TRBD2	few	TGTGCCAGCAGTGATATCGGAGCGGGAGCCGCCAGGGAGCAGTACTTC	CASSDIGAGAAREQYF
TRBV27	TRBJ1-2	.	.	TGTGCCAGCAGTTTAGGACAGAGCTATGGCTACACCTTC	CASSLGQSYGYTF
TRBV6-5	TRBJ1-5	.	once	TGTGCCAGCAGTATCGACCGGGGTCAGCCCCAGCATTTT	CASSIDRGQPQHF
TRBV6-6	TRBJ1-2	TRBD1	.	TGTGCCAGCAGTCCCGGGACAGGGGTGAACTATGGCTACACCTTC	CASSPGTGVNYGYTF
TRBV29-1	TRBJ2-7	TRBD1	few	TGCAGCTCAACCGAGGGGGGGACAGGGGGTGCCGAGCAGTACTTC	CSSTEGGTGGAEQYF
TRBV3-1/TRBV3-2	TRBJ1-1	.	.	TGTGCCAGCAGCCATGGCAGCACTGAAGCTTTCTTT	CASSHGSTEAFF
TRBV30	TRBJ2-7	.	.	TGTGCCTGGAGTAGGGGTAGCTACGAGCAGTACTTC	CAWSRGSYEQYF
TRBV3-1/TRBV3-2	TRBJ1-5	.	once	TGTGCCAGCAGCCGATTGACAGGTTATAGCAATCAGCCCCAGCATTTT	CASSRLTGYSNQPQHF
TRBV6-2/TRBV6-3	TRBJ2-2	.	.	TGTGCCAGCAGCGATAGAAGCACCGGGGAGCTGTTTTTT	CASSDRSTGELFF
TRBV28	TRBJ1-1	TRBD1	.	TGTGCCAGCATCCATAGGGACAGGGGAACGGGGGTCACTGAAGCTTTCTTT	CASIHRDRGTGVTEAFF
TRBV18	TRBJ1-4	.	.	TGTGCCAGCTCACCACCGACGGGTAGTCCTAATGAAAAACTGTTTTTT	CASSPPTGSPNEKLFF
TRBV29-1	TRBJ2-7	TRBD1	.	TGCAGCGTTGCGCACAGGGGCCGATCCTACGAGCAGTACTTC	CSVAHRGRSYEQYF
TRBV27	TRBJ1-2	TRBD1	.	TGTGCCAGCAAGAGTGGGACAGCGCTGGGTGGCTACACCTTC	CASKSGTALGGYTF